This T cell receptor (beta chain) was obtained from a study of read filtering for tumor transcriptome and immune sequencing. Study background: Patients were some 16 male and 11 to 15 female, mean age around 67 years, range roughly 47 to 85. Study outcomes and limitations: Dropping single-read clonotypes raised IR-seq and RNA-seq shared-clonotype correlation. The CD138-negative fraction was mixed bone marrow immune cells, not pure T cells.

From 350 to 500 ng of RNA, a library with molecular barcoded alpha/delta and beta/gamma adaptors was made. In TCRdb, the reads were re-called with MiXCR into one record per CDR3 protein. Altogether 39,000 or so distinct CDR3 sequences are present, 13% being singletons, with the ten largest covering roughly 31%. The CDR3 is 17 amino acids. Trimming removed 0 bases at V and 4 bases at J, with 17 bases between. The germline gives CDR1 LGHNA, CDR2 YNFKEQ. This clonotype was detected ten times or more. The antigen remains undetermined. The specimen was a population of CD138-negative cells sorted from bone marrow. The genes are TRBV4-2 and TRBJ2-3; weak D call: TRBD2 (5 bases). This sequence was found in a donor aged 40 or older with multiple myeloma. DNA of the CDR3: TGTGCCAGCAGCCAAGATCTTAGGGAGTGGGTGGCAGATACGCAGTATTTT. Protein product: CASSQDLREWVADTQYF.